Below, 25 T cell receptor beta chains from the same sample are listed, as sequenced in a study of T cells in tuberculosis. The table came from immunoSEQ multiplex PCR; TCRdb's copy has only in-frame clones and leaves some out. The repertoire holds roughly 34,000 clones, with 86% as singletons. Noted time point: new active TB diagnosis, blood taken before or within 7 days of starting treatment. The sequenced sample was PBMCs, obtained at tuberculosis diagnosis. Receptors originate from an adult with tuberculosis.

J is TRBJ1-5 and V is TRBV6-1; no clear D gene. With 1 base removed from V and 6 bases from J, the gap between germline ends came to 10 bases. CDR1 and CDR2 from the germline V gene are MNHNS and SASEGT. The CDR3 has 14 residues. The CDR3 here is CASSEVGGFQPQHF. DNA of the CDR3: TGTGCCAGCAGTGAAGTGGGAGGGTTTCAGCCCCAGCATTTT.

This clone was seen a handful of times. This chain uses TRBV2 with TRBJ1-6; maybe TRBD1 (6 bases). From germline, CDR1 is SNHLY and CDR2 FYNNEI. Deletions cut 4 bases from V and 2 bases from J, with 9 bases between. The CDR3 has 15 residues. The DNA for the CDR3 is TGTGCCAGCAGTGCCCGGACAGCCTATAATTCACCCCTCCACTTT. This translates into CASSARTAYNSPLHF.

The V call is TRBV19, the J call TRBJ2-3; D call uncertain. Trimming removed 0 bases at V and 2 bases at J, with 12 bases between. The CDR3 runs to 16 residues. Germline V gene sequence: CDR1 LNHDA, CDR2 SQIVND (reference sequence). CDR3 in DNA: TGTGCCAGTAGTATAGATTCTTTCGGGTTCACAGATACGCAGTATTTT. This codes for CASSIDSFGFTDTQYF.

The chain has TRBV27 and TRBJ2-7, with D unresolved. The CDR3 is 14 amino acids. V was cut by 5 bases and J by 5 bases, with 16 bases left in between. Germline V gene lookup returns CDR1 MNHEY and CDR2 SMNVEV (reference sequence). The DNA for the CDR3 is TGTGCCAGCAGTGCAACCGCCTTAGAGCACGAGCAGTACTTC. It yields the protein CASSATALEHEQYF.

The chain carries TRBV5-4 and TRBJ2-5, with TRBD2 matching over 12 bases. There are 16 residues in the CDR3. CDR1 and CDR2 (germline): SGHNT, YYREEE (reference sequence). With 3 bases clipped from V and 5 bases from J, the junction kept 8 bases outside the gene matches. The CDR3 coding sequence is TGTGCCAGCAGCTCGGGACTAGCGGGTCTCCGGGAGACCCAGTACTTC. It translates to CASSSGLAGLRETQYF.

Only a few counts were recorded for this clone. The chain joins TRBV19 to TRBJ2-7; TRBD1 aligns across 9 bases. Germline lookup yields CDR1 LNHDA and CDR2 SQIVND (reference sequence). V was clipped by 9 bases and J by 3 bases; unmatched bases: 12. The CDR3 extends over 15 amino acids. CDR3 in DNA: TGTGCCAGCCCTCCTTTGGGGACAGGGCACTACGAGCAGTACTTC. Encoded protein: CASPPLGTGHYEQYF.

The J gene is TRBJ1-1, the V gene TRBV5-1; D not resolved. The germline gives CDR1 SGHRS, CDR2 YFSETQ. The germline V and J ends were trimmed by 2 bases and 5 bases, with 16 bases remaining between them. The CDR3 spans 15 residues. The CDR3 DNA follows: TGCGCCAGCAGCTTTAACGGTCGAACTGAGACTGAAGCTTTCTTT. This sequence encodes CASSFNGRTETEAFF.

The chain links TRBV6-6 to TRBJ1-4; no clear D gene. CDR1 is MNHNY, CDR2 SVGAGI, per germline (reference sequence). The V end was cut by 3 bases, the J end by 0 bases, with 5 bases between. This CDR3 is 14 amino acids long. This CDR3 reads CASSYLTTNEKLFF. CDR3 bases: TGTGCCAGCAGTTATCTTACAACTAATGAAAAACTGTTTTTT.

This rearrangement joins TRBV19 to TRBJ2-1; D possibly corresponds to TRBD2 (6 bases). The V and J ends lost 4 bases and 8 bases respectively, with 18 bases between them. CDR3 length: 15 amino acids. Germline CDR1 and CDR2: LNHDA and SQIVND (reference sequence). The chain's CDR3 is CASSNRDFSADEQFF. Written as DNA, the CDR3 is TGTGCCAGTAGTAACCGGGACTTTTCGGCGGATGAGCAGTTCTTC.

The CDR3 DNA reads as TGCGCCAGCAGCTTGGCCGGGGGACCTAGCGGGGAAGGTTGGGAGACCCAGTACTTC. Translated, it gives CASSLAGGPSGEGWETQYF. The rearrangement uses TRBV5-1 and TRBJ2-5, with 9 bases identical to TRBD2. After removal of 0 bases from V and 5 bases from J, the junction contained 17 bases not matched to a gene. Germline V gives CDR1 SGHRS, CDR2 YFSETQ. This CDR3 region has 19 residues.

CDR3 bases: TGTGCCAGCAGCCCGCCCCCGGGACTAGCGCAATACGAGCAGTACTTC. Translating it yields CASSPPPGLAQYEQYF. The chain joins TRBV7-9 to TRBJ2-7; TRBD2 aligns across 10 bases. CDR1 SEHNR and CDR2 FQNEAQ come from the germline V gene (reference sequence). The CDR3 consists of 16 residues. V was clipped by 5 bases and J by 4 bases; unmatched bases: 11.

This chain uses TRBV20-1 with TRBJ1-1, with unresolved D. Germline values: CDR1 DFQATT, CDR2 SNEGSKA (reference sequence). CDR3 length: 11 amino acids. The CDR3 loop reads CSPLDIPEAFF. CDR3 coding DNA: TGCAGCCCACTAGACATACCTGAAGCTTTCTTT.

The chain combines TRBV19 with TRBJ2-1; TRBD1 agrees at 9 bases. Germline loops: CDR1 LNHDA, CDR2 SQIVND (reference sequence). CDR3 length: 15 amino acids. J was trimmed by 3 bases and V by 5 bases; bases with no gene match: 5. The DNA for the CDR3 is TGTGCCAGTAGTGTCCGGGACAGGGACTACAATGAGCAGTTCTTC. Protein: CASSVRDRDYNEQFF.

This clone was observed a single time. The chain employs TRBV2 and TRBJ2-4, with 8 bases that match TRBD2. The CDR3 has 15 residues. Looked up from germline, CDR1 is SNHLY and CDR2 is FYNNEI. Trimming took 3 bases from V and 2 from J; bases not matched to a gene: 3. CDR3 coding DNA: TGTGCCAGCAGTGACGCTAGCGGGTCCAAAAACATTCAGTACTTC. Translation gives CASSDASGSKNIQYF.

This chain uses TRBV4-2 with TRBJ2-7; 9 bases align to TRBD1. J was trimmed by 3 bases and V by 2 bases; bases with no gene match: 11. In germline, CDR1 is LGHNA, CDR2 YNFKEQ. There are 17 residues in the CDR3. The CDR3 is CASSQSPFGTGYYEQYF. In DNA, the CDR3 is TGTGCCAGCAGCCAATCCCCTTTTGGGACAGGGTACTACGAGCAGTACTTC.

V usage is TRBV23-1 and J usage is TRBJ2-2; 7 bases are a match to TRBD1. TRBV23-1 is labeled an ORF, and its function is uncertain. J gave up 4 bases and V 0 bases, and 5 bases lay outside the gene matches. The CDR3 totals 16 residues. CDR3 sequence: CASSQSSTGTTGELFF. The CDR3 DNA reads as TGCGCCAGCAGTCAATCCTCGACAGGGACCACCGGGGAGCTGTTTTTT.

J is TRBJ2-2 and V is TRBV9; TRBD1 might be the D (5 bases). The CDR3 contains 14 residues. V was pared by 0 bases and J by 7 bases, with 10 bases between. The germline V gene encodes CDR1 SGDLS and CDR2 YYNGEE. The CDR3 reads CASSVVRADGELFF. DNA of the CDR3: TGTGCCAGCAGCGTAGTCAGGGCGGACGGGGAGCTGTTTTTT.

This rearrangement joins TRBV9 to TRBJ2-7, with 7 bases aligning to TRBD1. With 0 bases clipped from V and 2 bases from J, the junction kept 11 bases outside the gene matches. Germline values: CDR1 SGDLS, CDR2 YYNGEE. The CDR3 runs 17 residues. CDR3 sequence (DNA): TGTGCCAGCAGCGTAGCTCCCACCGGGACAGAAACCTACGAGCAGTACTTC. It encodes CASSVAPTGTETYEQYF.

The chain carries TRBV6-5 and TRBJ2-1, with a weak D call TRBD2 (5 bases). The length of the CDR3 is 13 residues. Trimming stripped 7 bases from V and 5 bases from J, with 12 bases between. Looked up from germline, CDR1 is MNHEY and CDR2 is SVGAGI. The CDR3 bases are TGTGCCAGCAATTCAGACGGGGACAATGAGCAGTTCTTC. The encoded protein is CASNSDGDNEQFF.

This clone appeared once. The rearrangement uses TRBV28 and TRBJ1-3; a possible D gene is TRBD1 (5 bases). Trimming took off 4 bases at V and 0 bases at J, with 16 bases between the two ends. The CDR3 totals 17 residues. CDR1 and CDR2 from the germline V gene are MDHEN and SYDVKM. The CDR3, as DNA: TGTGCCAGCAGTTCCACCTTGACAGTCTACTCTGGAAACACCATATATTTT. Its protein is CASSSTLTVYSGNTIYF.

V gene TRBV7-3 combines with J gene TRBJ2-3; maybe TRBD1 (5 bases). Germline V gene lookup returns CDR1 SGHTA and CDR2 FQGTGA. Trimming stripped 1 base from V and 0 bases from J, with 5 bases between. The CDR3 loop spans 14 amino acids. This chain's CDR3 is CASSLRQSTDTQYF. The DNA of the CDR3 is TGTGCCAGCAGCTTAAGACAGAGCACAGATACGCAGTATTTT.

This clone was counted only a few times. V usage is TRBV6-4 and J usage is TRBJ2-2; 9 positions match TRBD1. CDR1 is MRHNA, CDR2 SNTAGT, per germline. The CDR3 is 15 amino acids. V gave up 5 bases and J gave up 7 bases; unmatched junction bases: 8. CDR3 sequence reads: CASSPWDRDGGELFF. As DNA, the CDR3 is TGTGCCAGCAGTCCCTGGGACAGGGATGGCGGGGAGCTGTTTTTT.

The J gene is TRBJ2-7, the V gene TRBV28, with a weak D call TRBD1 (5 bases). Deletions cut 5 bases from V and 12 bases from J, with 11 bases between. Germline V lookup: CDR1 MDHEN, CDR2 SYDVKM. The CDR3 length is 10 residues. DNA of the CDR3: TGTGCCAGCAGTGACCGGACACCGTACTTC. Its translation is CASSDRTPYF.

The chain joins TRBV5-8 to TRBJ2-1, with a possible D match to TRBD2 (6 bases). Trimming cost V 3 bases and J 4 bases, with 11 bases left between them. The germline gives CDR1 SGHTS, CDR2 YDEGEE. The CDR3 is 14 residues long. DNA for the CDR3: TGTGCCAGCAGCTCCACCGGGACTTACAATGAGCAGTTCTTC. It translates to CASSSTGTYNEQFF.

The genes are TRBV5-6 and TRBJ2-3; maybe TRBD2 (6 bases). Germline V gives CDR1 SGHDT, CDR2 YYEEEE. Trimming removed 3 bases from V and 6 bases from J, with 8 bases in between. The CDR3 length is 12 residues. DNA of the CDR3: TGTGCCAGCAGCTCCGCGGGGGATACGCAGTATTTT. Its protein is CASSSAGDTQYF. The full variable domain, completed using reference TRBV5-6 and TRBJ2-3, is DAGVTQSPTHLIKTRGQQVTLRCSPKSGHDTVSWYQQALGQGPQFIFQYYEEEERQRGNFPDRFSGHQFPNYSSELNVNALLLGDSALYLCASSSAGDTQYFGPGTRLTVL.